Listed below are T cell receptor beta chains from one sample, sequenced in a study of blood T cell repertoires in COVID-19. TCRdb's table, derived via immunoSEQ multiplex PCR, lists solely in-frame clones and lacks some. Of some 250,000 clones listed, approximately 83% are singletons. Sequenced input: peripheral blood. Receptor source: a man aged 40-55 years with acute or convalescent COVID-19. Both conserved end residues are part of each CDR3. Each record gives: clone size, D gene, J gene, V gene, CDR3 protein, CDR3 DNA. D genes are given only for firm matches. Size is stated for part of the rows, as once, few or many counts, or as a class when the clone is expanded.

- TRBD2 TRBJ2-3 TRBV10-3 CATGLATDTQYF TGTGCCACGGGACTAGCCACAGATACGCAGTATTTT
few TRBD1 TRBJ1-1 TRBV30 CAWKGTGGEAFF TGTGCCTGGAAGGGGACAGGGGGTGAAGCTTTCTTT
- - TRBJ2-3 TRBV3-1/TRBV3-2 CASSQDGRVTDTQYF TGTGCCAGCAGCCAAGACGGCAGGGTTACAGATACGCAGTATTTT
- TRBD1 TRBJ1-5 TRBV6-1 CASSGRRQGTNQPQHF TGTGCCAGCAGTGGACGCAGACAGGGGACCAATCAGCCCCAGCATTTT
- - TRBJ1-2 TRBV10-3 CAITSGGDGYTF TGTGCCATCACTTCCGGGGGGGATGGCTACACCTTC
- - TRBJ2-6 TRBV27 CASSLHQGRTGANVLTF TGTGCCAGCAGTTTACATCAGGGGCGGACGGGGGCCAACGTCCTGACTTTC
- - TRBJ2-2 TRBV3-1/TRBV3-2 CASSQDLARANTGELFF TGTGCCAGCAGCCAAGATCTGGCCAGGGCGAACACCGGGGAGCTGTTTTTT
- TRBD2 TRBJ2-3 TRBV10-2 CASSDLAAGDTQYF TGCGCCAGCAGTGACCTAGCGGCGGGGGATACGCAGTATTTT
- - TRBJ1-2 TRBV19 CASSIPWGQTYGYTF TGTGCCAGTAGTATACCCTGGGGGCAGACCTATGGCTACACCTTC
few - TRBJ1-1 TRBV13 CASSLRTTNTEAFF TGTGCCAGCAGCTTACGGACAACGAACACTGAAGCTTTCTTT
once - TRBJ1-2 TRBV28 CASSPRRGYGYTF TGTGCCAGCAGCCCCCGCAGGGGCTATGGCTACACCTTC
- TRBD1 TRBJ1-2 TRBV12-3/TRBV12-4 CASSLRQGAGYTF TGTGCCAGCAGTTTACGACAGGGGGCAGGCTACACCTTC
- - TRBJ1-2 TRBV5-1 CASSLASVQVPYGYTF TGCGCCAGCAGCTTGGCCTCGGTACAGGTGCCCTATGGCTACACCTTC
- - TRBJ1-1 TRBV9 CASSVGGAKAFF TGTGCCAGCAGCGTAGGGGGAGCCAAAGCTTTCTTT
- TRBD1 TRBJ1-6 TRBV13 CASSYRQGSYNSPLHF TGTGCCAGCAGCTACCGACAGGGTTCCTATAATTCACCCCTCCACTTT
few - TRBJ2-1 TRBV7-2 CASSFSGSSYNEQFF TGTGCCAGCAGCTTTTCAGGTTCCTCCTACAATGAGCAGTTCTTC
- TRBD2 TRBJ2-2 TRBV28 CASSSPGLAVTGELFF TGTGCCAGCAGTTCCCCGGGACTAGCGGTAACCGGGGAGCTGTTTTTT
- - TRBJ2-7 TRBV6-5 CASRSPRGEQYF TGTGCCAGCAGATCCCCTAGAGGTGAGCAGTACTTC
- - TRBJ2-4 TRBV7-2 CASSLDGAKNIQYF TGTGCCAGCAGCTTAGACGGAGCCAAAAACATTCAGTACTTC
- - TRBJ2-5 TRBV7-2 CASSLGSAGETQYF TGTGCCAGCAGCTTGGGGTCAGCGGGAGAGACCCAGTACTTC
- - TRBJ1-3 TRBV6-5 CASSYSGARNTIYF TGTGCCAGCAGTTACTCGGGGGCGAGAAACACCATATATTTT
- TRBD1 TRBJ2-1 TRBV6-5 CASSRTGYYEQFF TGTGCCAGCAGTAGGACAGGGTATTATGAGCAGTTCTTC
- TRBD1 TRBJ1-4 TRBV6-5 CASRTGTGSEKLFF TGTGCCAGCAGGACCGGGACAGGGAGTGAAAAACTGTTTTTT
- TRBD1 TRBJ1-2 TRBV6-5 CASSRGTEWIYGYTF TGTGCCAGCAGTCGTGGGACAGAGTGGATCTATGGCTACACCTTC
- - TRBJ2-1 TRBV7-7 CASSPRGGNEQFF TGTGCCAGCAGCCCAAGAGGTGGCAATGAGCAGTTCTTC
- - TRBJ1-1 TRBV6-2/TRBV6-3 CASSYEASTEAFF TGTGCCAGCAGTTACGAGGCTAGCACTGAAGCTTTCTTT
- - TRBJ2-7 TRBV5-4 CASSRTNSDEQYF TGTGCCAGCAGCCGTACCAACTCGGACGAGCAGTACTTC
- TRBD2 TRBJ2-1 TRBV4-2 CASSQDHPGTSGNNEQFF TGTGCCAGCAGCCAGGACCATCCGGGGACTAGCGGGAACAATGAGCAGTTCTTC
- TRBD1 TRBJ1-4 TRBV27 CASSLSGTGGWEKLFF TGTGCCAGCAGTTTATCGGGAACAGGGGGCTGGGAAAAACTGTTTTTT
- - TRBJ1-1 TRBV25-1 CASSLMNTEAFF TGTGCCAGCAGCCTTATGAACACTGAAGCTTTCTTT
- TRBD2 TRBJ2-1 TRBV6-5 CASLAGDSKGNEQFF TGTGCCAGCCTAGCGGGGGACAGTAAGGGCAATGAGCAGTTCTTC
few TRBD1 TRBJ2-7 TRBV5-1 CASSDARDREWSYEQYF TGCGCCAGCAGCGACGCTCGGGACAGGGAATGGTCCTACGAGCAGTACTTC
- TRBD1 TRBJ1-1 TRBV7-6 CASRVSGGLNTEAFF TGTGCCAGCAGAGTCTCAGGGGGCCTGAACACTGAAGCTTTCTTT
- TRBD1 TRBJ1-4 TRBV5-1 CASSWGRQGGEKLFF TGCGCCAGCAGCTGGGGGCGACAGGGCGGTGAAAAACTGTTTTTT
few TRBD2 TRBJ2-3 TRBV29-1 CSVEPTSGSSSAYTDTQYF TGCAGCGTTGAACCGACTAGCGGGAGTTCATCAGCCTACACAGATACGCAGTATTTT
- - TRBJ2-6 TRBV7-9 CASSLFLSSGANVLTF TGTGCCAGCAGCTTATTTTTGAGCTCTGGGGCCAACGTCCTGACTTTC
- - TRBJ1-4 TRBV6-6 CASTRIGAGEKLFF TGTGCCAGCACCCGAATAGGGGCTGGTGAAAAACTGTTTTTT
- - TRBJ2-5 TRBV11-1 CASSPRRAETQYF TGTGCCAGCAGCCCGCGGAGGGCAGAGACCCAGTACTTC
- TRBD1 TRBJ1-1 TRBV7-6 CASSFPGQGYGTEAFF TGTGCCAGCAGCTTTCCGGGACAGGGGTATGGCACTGAAGCTTTCTTT
- - TRBJ1-6 TRBV4-1 CASSPRQKRYNSPLHF TGCGCCAGCAGCCCCCGACAGAAGAGATATAATTCACCCCTCCACTTT
once - TRBJ2-2 TRBV19 CASRLISGGAKVGELFF TGTGCCAGTAGACTTATATCGGGGGGCGCGAAGGTCGGGGAGCTGTTTTTT
few TRBD1 TRBJ1-1 TRBV7-6 CASSSRDSDTEAFF TGTGCCAGCAGCTCCCGGGACAGCGACACTGAAGCTTTCTTT
- - TRBJ2-5 TRBV28 CASFSSGLQETQYF TGTGCCAGCTTCTCAAGCGGTCTACAAGAGACCCAGTACTTC
- - TRBJ2-1 TRBV3-1/TRBV3-2 CASSQLSGSSYNEQFF TGTGCCAGCAGCCAGCTTAGCGGTAGCTCCTACAATGAGCAGTTCTTC
- - TRBJ1-2 TRBV29-1 CSVEESRANYGYTF TGCAGCGTTGAAGAGTCAAGAGCGAACTATGGCTACACCTTC
- - TRBJ1-1 TRBV6-2/TRBV6-3 CASSYTRKTVNTEAFF TGTGCCAGCAGTTACACCCGCAAGACAGTGAACACTGAAGCTTTCTTT
- - TRBJ2-1 TRBV20-1 CSARGYNEQFF TGCAGTGCCAGGGGCTACAATGAGCAGTTCTTC
- - TRBJ1-1 TRBV5-1 CASSPRTARNTEAFF TGCGCCAGCAGCCCCCGGACAGCTCGGAACACTGAAGCTTTCTTT
- - TRBJ2-7 TRBV10-1 CASSPSTPYEQYF TGCGCCAGCAGTCCCTCGACACCGTACGAGCAGTACTTC
once - TRBJ2-3 TRBV18 CASSTRGWQGATDTQYF TGTGCCAGCTCAACACGAGGATGGCAGGGTGCAACAGATACGCAGTATTTT
- - TRBJ2-4 TRBV6-5 CASRVGDIQYF TGTGCCAGCAGGGTAGGGGACATTCAGTACTTC
- - TRBJ1-1 TRBV27 CASSLLRTLTEAFF TGTGCCAGCAGTTTATTAAGGACACTCACTGAAGCTTTCTTT
- - TRBJ1-6 TRBV27 CASSGGGLDSPLHF TGTGCCAGCAGCGGGGGGGGCCTGGATTCACCCCTCCACTTT